A single sample gave rise to the 23 T cell receptor beta chains below, sequenced in a study of cytomegalovirus exposure and HLA in healthy donors. Profiling relied on immunoSEQ multiplex PCR, and the TCRdb table lists in-frame clones only, not all of them. The sample gives 120,000 or so clones, about 90% of which show up once; under 2% is in the top ten. The source material was PBMCs. Every receptor here comes from a young woman in good health and CMV-seronegative.

The chain combines TRBV5-6 with TRBJ1-5; D uncertain. CDR1 and CDR2 (germline): SGHDT, YYEEEE. The CDR3 sequence is 17 residues long. With 2 bases removed from V and 0 bases from J, the gap between germline ends came to 15 bases. CDR3 protein: CASSFRQAPYSNQPQHF. As DNA, the CDR3 is TGTGCCAGCAGCTTTCGGCAGGCGCCCTATAGCAATCAGCCCCAGCATTTT.

This chain joins TRBV19 and TRBJ2-1; tentative D call: TRBD2 (6 bases). Looked up from germline, CDR1 is LNHDA and CDR2 is SQIVND (reference sequence). The CDR3 runs 16 residues. The V end lost 4 bases, the J end lost 7 bases, and 20 bases lay between the germline ends. The CDR3 DNA reads TGTGCCAGTAGTACACAGCGGGTGAACCTAGGGAATGAGCAGTTCTTC. Amino acid sequence: CASSTQRVNLGNEQFF.

This sequence joins TRBV4-2 and TRBJ1-2; D is unclear. V lost 1 base to trimming and J lost 0 bases, with 9 bases between them. The V gene's germline CDR1 is LGHNA and CDR2 YNFKEQ. This CDR3 has 15 amino acids. The CDR3, as DNA: TGTGCCAGCAGCCAAGTAGTCCAGGCTAACTATGGCTACACCTTC. Its protein is CASSQVVQANYGYTF.

The chain joins TRBV19 to TRBJ1-2; the D gene is possibly TRBD1 (5 bases). Germline loops: CDR1 LNHDA, CDR2 SQIVND (reference sequence). Trimming removed 6 bases at V and 4 bases at J, with 15 bases between. CDR3 length: 14 residues. The CDR3: CASRRDRTIYGYTF. Here the CDR3 DNA reads TGTGCCAGTAGGAGAGACAGAACCATCTATGGCTACACCTTC. Combining the CDR3 with reference TRBV19 and TRBJ1-2 gives the whole variable domain DGGITQSPKYLFRKEGQNVTLSCEQNLNHDAMYWYRQDPGQGLRLIYYSQIVNDFQKGDIAEGYSVSREKKESFPLTVTSAQKNPTAFYLCASRRDRTIYGYTFGSGTRLTVV.

CDR3 in amino acids: CASSELSGYEQYF. CDR3 DNA: TGTGCCAGCAGTGAACTGTCCGGGTACGAGCAGTACTTC. This chain uses TRBV6-1 with TRBJ2-7, with no clear D. The V gene's germline CDR1 is MNHNS and CDR2 SASEGT. The germline V and J ends were trimmed by 2 bases and 4 bases, with 9 bases remaining between them. The CDR3 extends over 13 amino acids.

CDR3 bases: TGTGCCAGCAGCTCCCCGGGGAGGGGAAACACCATATATTTT. This gives the protein CASSSPGRGNTIYF. The chain carries TRBV7-9 and TRBJ1-3; no firm D call. The CDR3 covers 14 residues. The germline gives CDR1 SEHNR, CDR2 FQNEAQ (reference sequence). V lost 4 bases, J lost 4 bases, and 11 bases lay in between.

This clone came up once. The chain employs TRBV2 and TRBJ1-1, with TRBD1 matching over 9 bases. CDR1 is SNHLY and CDR2 is FYNNEI in the germline V gene. J gave up 3 bases and V 7 bases, and 3 bases lay outside the gene matches. This CDR3 is built from 13 residues. CDR3 loop: CASNRGRYTEAFF. The CDR3 DNA reads TGTGCCAGCAACAGGGGGCGGTACACTGAAGCTTTCTTT.

This chain uses TRBV5-6 with TRBJ2-7; D uncertain. The V gene lost 2 bases and the J gene lost 2 bases, with 11 bases spanning the gap. Per germline, CDR1 SGHDT and CDR2 YYEEEE. The CDR3 length is 14 residues. This CDR3 is CASSFLYGAYEQYF. In nucleotides, the CDR3 is TGTGCCAGCAGCTTCTTATACGGAGCCTACGAGCAGTACTTC.

The J gene is TRBJ2-3, the V gene TRBV7-6; TRBD2 agrees at 11 bases. J lost 4 bases, V lost 7 bases, and 7 bases had no gene match. Germline lookup yields CDR1 SGHVS and CDR2 FNYEAQ. CDR3 size: 15 residues. The CDR3 DNA sequence: TGTGCCAGCACGGATAGCGGGGGGGCCGCAGATACGCAGTATTTT. This encodes CASTDSGGAADTQYF. Filled out from reference TRBV7-6 and TRBJ2-3, the complete variable domain reads GAGVSQSPRYKVTKRGQDVALRCDPISGHVSLYWYRQALGQGPEFLTYFNYEAQQDKSGLPNDRFSAERPEGSISTLTIQRTEQRDSAMYRCASTDSGGAADTQYFGPGTRLTVL.

The V and J genes are TRBV9 and TRBJ2-5, with D possibly matching TRBD1 (5 bases). The germline gives CDR1 SGDLS, CDR2 YYNGEE. The CDR3 covers 15 residues. Trimming removed 0 bases from V and 2 bases from J, with 11 bases in between. The CDR3 DNA is TGTGCCAGCAGCGTAGAGGGGAAAACGCAAGAGACCCAGTACTTC. Translation gives CASSVEGKTQETQYF.

This chain connects TRBV11-2 to TRBJ2-7, with TRBD2 matching 7 bases. This CDR3 has 15 residues. From germline, CDR1 is SGHAT and CDR2 FQNNGV. V gave up 1 base and J gave up 3 bases; unmatched junction bases: 6. This CDR3 reads CASSLGRAGDYEQYF. The CDR3 coding sequence is TGTGCCAGCAGCTTAGGTCGCGCGGGAGACTACGAGCAGTACTTC.

The chain recombines TRBV11-2 with TRBJ2-5; D uncertain. The CDR3 covers 13 residues. V lost 0 bases and J 5 bases, leaving 7 bases between the germline ends. Germline assignment: CDR1 SGHAT and CDR2 FQNNGV. In nucleotides, the CDR3 is TGTGCCAGCAGCTTAGATTGGCGGGAGACCCAGTACTTC. Its protein product is CASSLDWRETQYF.

This clone was seen once. The V call is TRBV2, the J call TRBJ2-2, with D possibly matching TRBD2 (5 bases). The CDR3 is 15 residues long. Germline loops: CDR1 SNHLY, CDR2 FYNNEI. The V gene lost 6 bases and the J gene lost 4 bases, with 15 bases spanning the gap. The CDR3 sequence is CASSFLKGATGELFF. In DNA, the CDR3 is TGTGCCAGCAGCTTTCTAAAGGGAGCCACCGGGGAGCTGTTTTTT.

With respect to this clone: Within the sample, other DNA sequences also encode this same CDR3. J is TRBJ1-1 and V is TRBV5-1, with TRBD1 identical over 7 bases. The V gene's germline CDR1 is SGHRS and CDR2 YFSETQ. There are 13 residues in the CDR3. The trim removed 0 bases at V and 11 bases at J, leaving 7 bases unmatched. Here the CDR3 DNA reads TGCGCCAGCAGCTTGGTTGCCGGGACAGAGGCTTTCTTT. As protein: CASSLVAGTEAFF.

The rearrangement joins TRBV4-3 to TRBJ2-2, with 15 bases that match TRBD2. CDR1 and CDR2 from the germline V gene are LGHNA and YSLEER. The V gene end was trimmed by 1 base and the J gene end by 7 bases; junction bases not matched to a gene: 7. This CDR3 has 18 residues. The CDR3 is CASSQAYWTSGRVGELFF. CDR3 coding DNA: TGCGCCAGCAGCCAAGCATACTGGACTAGCGGGAGGGTCGGGGAGCTGTTTTTT.

The chain carries TRBV11-2 and TRBJ2-7; TRBD1 matches at 9 bases. CDR3 length equals 16 residues. Germline V gene lookup returns CDR1 SGHAT and CDR2 FQNNGV. J lost 3 bases, V lost 0 bases, and 6 bases had no gene match. CDR3 bases: TGTGCCAGCAGCTTAGATCTGTTGACAGGGGGCTACGAGCAGTACTTC. Its translation is CASSLDLLTGGYEQYF. The variable domain in full, completed from reference TRBV11-2 and TRBJ2-7, reads EAGVAQSPRYKIIEKRQSVAFWCNPISGHATLYWYQQILGQGPKLLIQFQNNGVVDDSQLPKDRFSAERLKGVDSTLKIQPAKLEDSAVYLCASSLDLLTGGYEQYFGPGTRLTVT.

V gene TRBV5-6 combines with J gene TRBJ2-7; D is uncertain. Trimming cost V 4 bases and J 3 bases, with 11 bases left between them. The CDR3 loop spans 13 amino acids. The germline V gene encodes CDR1 SGHDT and CDR2 YYEEEE. CDR3 sequence reads: CASSNEQSYEQYF. CDR3 sequence (DNA): TGTGCCAGCAGCAATGAACAGAGCTACGAGCAGTACTTC.

The chain recombines TRBV14 with TRBJ1-2, with 11 bases fitting TRBD1. CDR3 size: 15 residues. With 3 bases clipped from V and 5 bases from J, the junction kept 5 bases outside the gene matches. Germline V gene lookup returns CDR1 SGHDN and CDR2 FVKESK. Here the CDR3 reads CASSHGGTGGYGYTF. Here the CDR3 DNA reads TGTGCCAGCAGCCATGGTGGGACAGGGGGTTATGGCTACACCTTC. Based on the CDR3 plus reference TRBV14 and TRBJ1-2, the full variable domain is EAGVTQFPSHSVIEKGQTVTLRCDPISGHDNLYWYRRVMGKEIKFLLHFVKESKQDESGMPNNRFLAERTGGTYSTLKVQPAELEDSGVYFCASSHGGTGGYGYTFGSGTRLTVV.

Notes on this clone: Other nucleotide sequences from this sample produce the same CDR3. This chain joins TRBV18 and TRBJ1-1; D unclear. This CDR3 region has 13 residues. Germline CDR1 and CDR2: KGHSH and LQKENI. Trimming cost V 1 base and J 5 bases, with 8 bases left between them. The CDR3 coding sequence is TGTGCCAGCTCACCACAGGGAGGTACTGAAGCTTTCTTT. Protein: CASSPQGGTEAFF. Supplemented by reference TRBV18 and TRBJ1-1, the full variable domain reads NAGVMQNPRHLVRRRGQEARLRCSPMKGHSHVYWYRQLPEEGLKFMVYLQKENIIDESGMPKERFSAEFPKEGPSILRIQQVVRGDSAAYFCASSPQGGTEAFFGQGTRLTVV.

The chain links TRBV4-2 to TRBJ1-2, with 9 bases lining up with TRBD1. This CDR3 is 16 amino acids long. Germline lookup yields CDR1 LGHNA and CDR2 YNFKEQ. Germline trimming cut 0 bases from V and 4 bases from J; bases unmatched to any gene: 6. CDR3 in DNA: TGTGCCAGCAGCCAAGAAGGGACAGGGTTTGCCTATGGCTACACCTTC. This translates into CASSQEGTGFAYGYTF.

The rearrangement joins TRBV30 to TRBJ1-1, with 7 bases identical to TRBD1. Germline CDR1 and CDR2: GTSNPN and SVGIG (reference sequence). The CDR3 is made up of 13 amino acids. Germline trimming cut 1 base from V and 4 bases from J; bases unmatched to any gene: 3. The CDR3 region has the DNA TGTGCCTGGAGTGAACAGGGGACCACTGAAGCTTTCTTT. It specifies CAWSEQGTTEAFF.

V usage is TRBV25-1 and J usage is TRBJ2-7; D might be TRBD1 (6 bases). The CDR3 spans 14 residues. V dropped 8 bases and J dropped 1 base, with 15 bases sitting between them. The V gene's germline CDR1 is MGHDK and CDR2 SYGVNS. CDR3 protein: CASRRDTDSYEQYF. The CDR3 coding sequence is TGTGCCAGCCGCCGGGACACCGATTCCTACGAGCAGTACTTC.

The V call is TRBV7-2, the J call TRBJ1-2, with no clear D. Germline CDR1 and CDR2: SGHTA and FQGNSA. The V and J ends lost 6 bases and 8 bases respectively, with 10 bases between them. The CDR3 length is 11 residues. CDR3 protein: CASRTPQGYTF. The CDR3 DNA is TGTGCCAGCAGAACTCCCCAAGGCTACACCTTC.